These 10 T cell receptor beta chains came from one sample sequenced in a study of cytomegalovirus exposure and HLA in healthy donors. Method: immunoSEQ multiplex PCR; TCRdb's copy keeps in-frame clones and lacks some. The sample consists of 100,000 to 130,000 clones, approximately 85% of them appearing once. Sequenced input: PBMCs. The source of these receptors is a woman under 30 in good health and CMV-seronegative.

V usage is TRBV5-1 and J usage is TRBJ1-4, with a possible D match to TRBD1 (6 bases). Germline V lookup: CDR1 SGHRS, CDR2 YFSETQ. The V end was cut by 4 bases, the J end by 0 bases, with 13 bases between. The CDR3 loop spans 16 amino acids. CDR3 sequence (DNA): TGCGCCAGCAGCACCGGGACACCAGCAACTAATGAAAAACTGTTTTTT. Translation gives CASSTGTPATNEKLFF.

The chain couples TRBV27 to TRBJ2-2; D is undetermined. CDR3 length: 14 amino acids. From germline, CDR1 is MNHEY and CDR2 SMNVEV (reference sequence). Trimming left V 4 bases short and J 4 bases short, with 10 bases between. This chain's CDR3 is CASSSDPGTGELFF. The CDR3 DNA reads TGTGCCAGCAGTTCCGACCCGGGCACCGGGGAGCTGTTTTTT.

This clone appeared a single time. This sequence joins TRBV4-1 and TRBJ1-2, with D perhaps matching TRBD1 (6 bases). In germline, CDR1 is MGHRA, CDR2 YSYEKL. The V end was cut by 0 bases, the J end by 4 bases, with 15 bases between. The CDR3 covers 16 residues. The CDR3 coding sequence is TGCGCCAGCAGCCAAGAAACAGGGAACGCCGGCTATGGCTACACCTTC. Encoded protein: CASSQETGNAGYGYTF.

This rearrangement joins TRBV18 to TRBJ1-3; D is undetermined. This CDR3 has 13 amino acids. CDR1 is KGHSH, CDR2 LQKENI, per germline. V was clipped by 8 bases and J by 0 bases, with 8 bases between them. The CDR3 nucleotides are TGTGCCAGCAGAGACTACTCTGGAAACACCATATATTTT. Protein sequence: CASRDYSGNTIYF.

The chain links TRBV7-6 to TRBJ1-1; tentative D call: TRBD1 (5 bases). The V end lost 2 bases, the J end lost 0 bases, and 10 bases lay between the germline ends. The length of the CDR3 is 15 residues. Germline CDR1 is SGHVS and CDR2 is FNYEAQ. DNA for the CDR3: TGTGCCAGCAGCTTAACCGACAGTTTGAACACTGAAGCTTTCTTT. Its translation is CASSLTDSLNTEAFF.

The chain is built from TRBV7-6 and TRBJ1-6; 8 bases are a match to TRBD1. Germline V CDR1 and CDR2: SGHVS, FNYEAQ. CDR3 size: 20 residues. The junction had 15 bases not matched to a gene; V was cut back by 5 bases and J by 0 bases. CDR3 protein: CASSTRTPSGGLSYNSPLHF. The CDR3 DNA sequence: TGTGCCAGCAGCACAAGGACTCCTTCAGGGGGCCTCTCCTATAATTCACCCCTCCACTTT.

The DNA of the CDR3 is TGTGCCAGCAGTGGGACTAGCGGGGGGGGTGGTGAGCAGTTCTTC. This sequence encodes CASSGTSGGGGEQFF. The rearrangement links TRBV9 to TRBJ2-1; 16 bases are shared with TRBD2. The V segment lost 5 bases and the J segment 9 bases; nucleotides outside the gene matches: 5. Germline assignment: CDR1 SGDLS and CDR2 YYNGEE. This CDR3 contains 15 residues.

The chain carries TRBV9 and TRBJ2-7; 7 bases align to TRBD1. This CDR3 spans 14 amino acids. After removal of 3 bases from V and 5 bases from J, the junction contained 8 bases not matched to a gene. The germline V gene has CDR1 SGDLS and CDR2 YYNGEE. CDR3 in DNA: TGTGCCAGCAGCGCCAACAGGGGCCGAGACGAGCAGTACTTC. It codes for CASSANRGRDEQYF.

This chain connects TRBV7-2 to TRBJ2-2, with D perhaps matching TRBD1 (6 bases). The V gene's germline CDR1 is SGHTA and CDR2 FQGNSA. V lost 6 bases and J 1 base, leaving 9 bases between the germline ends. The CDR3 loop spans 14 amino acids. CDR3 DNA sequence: TGTGCCAGCAGGGAACAGGGGAACACCGGGGAGCTGTTTTTT. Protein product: CASREQGNTGELFF.

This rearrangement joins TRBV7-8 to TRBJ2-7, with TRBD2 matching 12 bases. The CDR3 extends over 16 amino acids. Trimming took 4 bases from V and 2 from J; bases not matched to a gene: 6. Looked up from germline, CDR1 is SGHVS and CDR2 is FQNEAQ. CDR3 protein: CASSYKRTSGTYEQYF. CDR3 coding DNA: TGTGCCAGCAGCTACAAGCGGACTAGCGGGACCTACGAGCAGTACTTC. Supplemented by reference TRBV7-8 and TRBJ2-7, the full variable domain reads GAGVSQSPRYKVAKRGQDVALRCDPISGHVSLFWYQQALGQGPEFLTYFQNEAQLDKSGLPSDRFFAERPEGSVSTLKIQRTQQEDSAVYLCASSYKRTSGTYEQYFGPGTRLTVT.